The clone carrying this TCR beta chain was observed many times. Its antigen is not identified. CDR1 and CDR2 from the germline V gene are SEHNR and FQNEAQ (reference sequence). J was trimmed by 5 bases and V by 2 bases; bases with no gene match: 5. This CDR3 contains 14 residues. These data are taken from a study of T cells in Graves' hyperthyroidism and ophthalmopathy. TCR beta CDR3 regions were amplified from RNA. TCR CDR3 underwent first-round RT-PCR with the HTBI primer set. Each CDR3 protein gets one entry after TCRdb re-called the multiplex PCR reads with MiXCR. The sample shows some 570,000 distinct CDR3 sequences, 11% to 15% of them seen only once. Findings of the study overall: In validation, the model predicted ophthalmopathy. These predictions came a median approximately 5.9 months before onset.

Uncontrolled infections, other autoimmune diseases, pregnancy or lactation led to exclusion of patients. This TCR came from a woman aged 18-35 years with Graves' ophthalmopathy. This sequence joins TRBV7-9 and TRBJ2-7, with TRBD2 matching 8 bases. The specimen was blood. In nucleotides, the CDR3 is TGTGCCAGCAGCTTAAACGGGAGGGTAGACGAGCAGTACTTC. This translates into CASSLNGRVDEQYF.